This passage covers 3 T cell receptor beta chains from one sample sequenced in a study of radiotherapy plus CTLA-4 blockade in lung cancer. The data were produced by immunoSEQ multiplex PCR, yet TCRdb's version contains in-frame clones alone and is incomplete. The table shows 90,000 to 100,000 clones, with under 85% occurring only once. Sequencing used peripheral blood, obtained from a patient treated with radiotherapy plus ipilimumab. Every receptor here comes from a human donor with non-small cell lung cancer who had a partial response to radiotherapy plus ipilimumab. Some clones in this sample may be carry-over from other donors' samples.

The genes are TRBV29-1 and TRBJ2-3, with 11 bases that match TRBD2. After removal of 4 bases from V and 5 bases from J, the junction contained 20 bases not matched to a gene. This CDR3 contains 19 residues. CDR1 and CDR2 from the germline V gene are SQVTM and ANQGSEA. The CDR3 DNA reads as TGCAGCGTTGTGAATCATAGGCCGAATACTAGCGGGAGAATAGATACGCAGTATTTT. Its protein is CSVVNHRPNTSGRIDTQYF.

The chain employs TRBV11-2 and TRBJ2-1; TRBD2 matches at 14 bases. The CDR3 has 19 amino acids. Trimming removed 2 bases from V and 2 bases from J; junction bases left unmatched: 8. Germline CDR1 reads SGHAT; CDR2 reads FQNNGV. The CDR3 protein is CASSLSGLAGGNPYNEQFF. The CDR3, as DNA: TGTGCCAGCAGCTTAAGCGGACTAGCGGGAGGTAACCCCTACAATGAGCAGTTCTTC. The variable domain in full, with the rest retrieved from reference TRBV11-2 and TRBJ2-1, is EAGVAQSPRYKIIEKRQSVAFWCNPISGHATLYWYQQILGQGPKLLIQFQNNGVVDDSQLPKDRFSAERLKGVDSTLKIQPAKLEDSAVYLCASSLSGLAGGNPYNEQFFGPGTRLTVL.

V usage is TRBV7-2 and J usage is TRBJ2-7; D possibly corresponds to TRBD2 (6 bases). Looked up from germline, CDR1 is SGHTA and CDR2 is FQGNSA. The V end lost 1 base, the J end lost 4 bases, and 11 bases lay between the germline ends. The CDR3 is 14 amino acids. The CDR3 bases are TGTGCCAGCAGCTTAGGAGCTCGGGAGTACGAGCAGTACTTC. Amino acid sequence: CASSLGAREYEQYF.